The 29 T cell receptor beta chains below all came from one sample that was sequenced in a study of T cell repertoires in cytomegalovirus infection. A single record per CDR3 protein comes from TCRdb applying MiXCR to the reads. The table includes some 390,000 distinct CDR3 sequences, less than 20% detected once. Material for sequencing was PBMCs. The receptor source for this set is a human donor in good health (CMV status not recorded). Some clones in this sample may be carry-over from other donors' samples.

This clonotype has at least ten counts. The V and J genes are TRBV7-2 and TRBJ2-3; 8 bases agree with TRBD1. This CDR3 region has 14 residues. Per germline, CDR1 SGHTA and CDR2 FQGNSA. Unmatched junction bases numbered 6, after V lost 4 bases and J lost 6 bases. The CDR3 region is CASSSRRGPDTQYF. The CDR3 DNA follows: TGTGCCAGCAGCTCCCGCAGGGGGCCGGATACGCAGTATTTT.

Regarding this clonotype: Just one base apart from a much larger clone, this may be a read error. The V and J genes are TRBV20-1 and TRBJ1-2; D perhaps matches TRBD1 (5 bases). Germline assignment: CDR1 DFQATT and CDR2 SNEGSKA (reference sequence). The CDR3 is 12 residues long. The CDR3 DNA follows: TGCAGGGCGCACAGGACGAACTATGGCTACTCCTTC. It translates to CRAHRTNYGYSF.

This clonotype was seen a handful of times. This CDR3 reads CASNLDRGFQPQHF. The CDR3 nucleotides are TGTGCCAGCAATTTGGACAGGGGATTTCAGCCCCAGCATTTT. The gene calls are TRBV6-1 and TRBJ1-5; 9 positions agree with TRBD1. Germline trimming cut 7 bases from V and 6 bases from J; bases unmatched to any gene: 7. In germline, CDR1 is MNHNS, CDR2 SASEGT. CDR3 size: 14 residues.

This clonotype turned up a few times. The chain uses TRBV4-2 and TRBJ2-7, with 8 positions matching TRBD1. Trimming removed 2 bases from V and 3 bases from J; junction bases left unmatched: 6. Germline assignment: CDR1 LGHNA and CDR2 YNFKEQ. This CDR3 has 15 residues. CDR3 in amino acids: CASSQRTGLNYEQYF. For the CDR3, the DNA is TGTGCCAGCAGCCAACGGACAGGGTTGAACTACGAGCAGTACTTC.

A few counts support this clonotype. The chain couples TRBV15 to TRBJ2-7; D is perhaps TRBD1 or TRBD2 (5 bases each). Trimming removed 1 base from V and 0 bases from J, with 10 bases in between. Looked up from germline, CDR1 is LNHNV and CDR2 is YYDKDF (reference sequence). This CDR3 has 15 amino acids. The CDR3 DNA reads TGTGCCACCAGCAGAGTCCGGGGCCACTCCTACGAGCAGTACTTC. Amino acid sequence: CATSRVRGHSYEQYF.

This clonotype showed up many times. The V call is TRBV7-9, the J call TRBJ2-3; D is uncertain. The germline V gene has CDR1 SEHNR and CDR2 FQNEAQ (reference sequence). Deletions cut 5 bases from V and 4 bases from J, with 7 bases between. CDR3 size: 12 residues. This CDR3 is CASSPDPDTQYF. DNA of the CDR3: TGTGCCAGCAGCCCGGATCCAGATACGCAGTATTTT.

This clonotype was detected many times. The gene calls are TRBV12-3 or TRBV12-4 and TRBJ2-1; D unresolved. Trimming cost V 1 base and J 2 bases, with 6 bases left between them. The CDR3 has 14 residues. The CDR3 sequence: CASSLVAPYNEQFF. The CDR3 coding sequence is TGTGCCAGCAGTTTAGTAGCCCCCTACAATGAGCAGTTCTTC.

This clonotype showed up just once. V usage is TRBV5-5 and J usage is TRBJ1-1, with TRBD1 identical over 9 bases. V was pared by 3 bases and J by 1 base, with 10 bases of the junction left unmatched. The CDR3 spans 17 residues. The germline V gene encodes CDR1 SGHKS and CDR2 YYEKEE (reference sequence). The CDR3 loop reads CASSWVPGQGGNTEAFF. CDR3 sequence (DNA): TGTGCCAGCAGCTGGGTACCGGGACAGGGAGGGAACACTGAAGCTTTCTTT. Supplemented by reference TRBV5-5 and TRBJ1-1, the full variable domain reads DAGVTQSPTHLIKTRGQQVTLRCSPISGHKSVSWYQQVLGQGPQFIFQYYEKEERGRGNFPDRFSARQFPNYSSELNVNALLLGDSALYLCASSWVPGQGGNTEAFFGQGTRLTVV.

The rearrangement links TRBV5-1 to TRBJ2-5, with 7 bases lining up with TRBD1. Germline-derived CDR1 and CDR2 are SGHRS and YFSETQ. The length of the CDR3 is 15 residues. Trimming cost V 4 bases and J 4 bases; bases outside gene matches: 10. The CDR3 sequence is CASSLLRTGGETQYF. The CDR3 bases are TGCGCCAGCAGCCTACTAAGGACAGGCGGAGAGACCCAGTACTTC.

This clonotype was counted ten times or more. V and J are TRBV7-2 and TRBJ2-5, with D possibly TRBD2 on 6 matching bases. Germline V gives CDR1 SGHTA, CDR2 FQGNSA. Trimming stripped 6 bases from V and 4 bases from J, with 18 bases between. This CDR3 is 15 amino acids long. CDR3 sequence: CASSFTSSSGETQYF. DNA of the CDR3: TGTGCCAGCAGTTTCACCAGCAGTAGCGGAGAGACCCAGTACTTC.

This clonotype was counted at least ten times. CDR3 DNA: TGTGCCAGCAGCCCACGACTAGCGGGGGAACCCAATGAGCAGTTCTTC. As protein: CASSPRLAGEPNEQFF. The chain combines TRBV7-2 with TRBJ2-1; 12 bases map to TRBD2. CDR1 is SGHTA and CDR2 is FQGNSA in the germline V gene. J lost 6 bases, V lost 5 bases, and 8 bases had no gene match. This CDR3 has 16 residues.

The chain links TRBV4-2 to TRBJ1-1; D possibly corresponds to TRBD1 (6 bases). This CDR3 has 14 residues. The V end lost 6 bases, the J end lost 4 bases, and 15 bases lay between the germline ends. Germline lookup yields CDR1 LGHNA and CDR2 YNFKEQ. The CDR3 protein is CASSIRTDGTEAFF. DNA of the CDR3: TGTGCCAGCAGTATACGGACAGACGGCACTGAAGCTTTCTTT.

This clonotype was counted at least ten times. The chain combines TRBV7-2 with TRBJ2-7; TRBD2 matches 8 bases. Losses at the gene ends were 3 bases for V and 3 bases for J; bases not matched to a gene: 4. CDR1 and CDR2 (germline): SGHTA, FQGNSA. The CDR3 has 14 amino acids. CDR3 in DNA: TGTGCCAGCAGCTTTGCCGGGACTAGCTACGAGCAGTACTTC. Residues: CASSFAGTSYEQYF.

The V call is TRBV7-4, the J call TRBJ2-7; 8 positions agree with TRBD1. Germline V gene sequence: CDR1 SGHVT, CDR2 SQSDAQ. The CDR3 totals 15 residues. Unmatched junction bases numbered 8, after V lost 5 bases and J lost 2 bases. CDR3 coding DNA: TGTGCCAGCAGCCCAGGGGGCCAGGAGCCCTACGAGCAGTACTTC. This translates into CASSPGGQEPYEQYF.

The table lists this clonotype with a few counts. This chain uses TRBV28 with TRBJ2-3; 8 bases are shared with TRBD2. V lost 6 bases, J lost 4 bases, and 12 bases stayed unmatched. This CDR3 contains 16 residues. Germline CDR1 and CDR2: MDHEN and SYDVKM. The DNA of the CDR3 is TGTGCCAGCAGCCCCCCGCGGGGGGTCGCGGCAGATACGCAGTATTTT. It encodes CASSPPRGVAADTQYF.

The J gene is TRBJ1-2, the V gene TRBV20-1, with TRBD1 identical over 7 bases. The junction had 16 bases not matched to a gene; V was cut back by 6 bases and J by 3 bases. The length of the CDR3 is 16 residues. Germline CDR1 DFQATT, CDR2 SNEGSKA (reference sequence). The CDR3 reads CSALPHGQDRDYGYTF. The CDR3 DNA reads as TGCAGTGCCCTTCCCCATGGACAGGATAGGGACTATGGCTACACCTTC.

The V call is TRBV19, the J call TRBJ2-7; 9 bases line up with TRBD1. J gave up 6 bases and V 5 bases, and 8 bases lay outside the gene matches. Germline values: CDR1 LNHDA, CDR2 SQIVND (reference sequence). This CDR3 contains 14 residues. The CDR3 bases are TGTGCCAGTAGTTCCGGGACAGGGCAATCCGAGCAGTACTTC. Its translation is CASSSGTGQSEQYF.

This chain connects TRBV19 to TRBJ2-1; D is ambiguous. CDR1 is LNHDA and CDR2 is SQIVND in the germline V gene (reference sequence). The CDR3 is 13 residues long. V shed 6 bases and J shed 5 bases, with 11 bases lying between them. DNA for the CDR3: TGTGCCAGTAGCCCCATCGCGGACAATGAGCAGTTCTTC. This gives the protein CASSPIADNEQFF. The full variable domain, completed using reference TRBV19 and TRBJ2-1, is DGGITQSPKYLFRKEGQNVTLSCEQNLNHDAMYWYRQDPGQGLRLIYYSQIVNDFQKGDIAEGYSVSREKKESFPLTVTSAQKNPTAFYLCASSPIADNEQFFGPGTRLTVL.

This clonotype was detected only a few times. The chain uses TRBV19 and TRBJ2-6; no firm D call. The length of the CDR3 is 15 residues. Trimming stripped 5 bases from V and 2 bases from J, with 10 bases between. Germline V gives CDR1 LNHDA, CDR2 SQIVND (reference sequence). CDR3 in DNA: TGTGCCAGTAGTGCTTCCGTGGCTGGGGCCAACGTCCTGACTTTC. This encodes CASSASVAGANVLTF.

This clonotype was recorded many times. The chain employs TRBV20-1 and TRBJ2-1; D is possibly TRBD2 (6 bases). The CDR3 is 13 amino acids. Looked up from germline, CDR1 is DFQATT and CDR2 is SNEGSKA (reference sequence). V was pared by 0 bases and J by 4 bases, with 7 bases between. The CDR3 DNA follows: TGCAGTGCTAGAGAGGGGGGTTACAATGAGCAGTTCTTC. Protein: CSAREGGYNEQFF.

This clonotype has a handful of counts. V and J are TRBV3-1 and TRBJ2-3, with D possibly being TRBD1 (6 bases). This CDR3 has 15 amino acids. V was pared by 4 bases and J by 2 bases, with 13 bases between. CDR1 LGHDT and CDR2 YNNKEL come from the germline V gene (reference sequence). The CDR3 is CASSLRDTDTDTQYF. The CDR3 DNA is TGTGCCAGCAGCCTCCGGGACACGGACACAGATACGCAGTATTTT.

This clonotype was found many times. The gene calls are TRBV19 and TRBJ1-1; D is perhaps TRBD1 (5 bases). This CDR3 spans 14 amino acids. Per the germline V gene, CDR1 is LNHDA and CDR2 is SQIVND (reference sequence). The ends were cut back, 2 bases at V and 0 bases at J, with 7 bases in the middle. The CDR3 DNA sequence: TGTGCCAGTAGTATACGACAGATGAACACTGAAGCTTTCTTT. Residues: CASSIRQMNTEAFF.

The chain employs TRBV2 and TRBJ1-1, with D uncertain. Germline CDR1 SNHLY, CDR2 FYNNEI. The CDR3 has 14 amino acids. Trimming removed 6 bases at V and 1 base at J, with 12 bases between. DNA for the CDR3: TGTGCCAGCAGGAATAGAACGGGGAACACTGAAGCTTTCTTT. Translating it yields CASRNRTGNTEAFF.

Ten or more counts support this clonotype. The chain has TRBV28 and TRBJ2-3, with 13 bases that match TRBD2. Per the germline V gene, CDR1 is MDHEN and CDR2 is SYDVKM. J was trimmed by 4 bases and V by 6 bases; bases with no gene match: 4. CDR3 size: 15 residues. The CDR3 sequence is CASSRTSGSPDTQYF. The DNA of the CDR3 is TGTGCCAGCAGCAGGACTAGCGGGAGCCCAGATACGCAGTATTTT.

V gene TRBV5-1 combines with J gene TRBJ2-2, with 8 nucleotides matching TRBD1. The germline gives CDR1 SGHRS, CDR2 YFSETQ. Trimming cost V 4 bases and J 0 bases; bases outside gene matches: 2. This CDR3 spans 15 amino acids. The CDR3 loop is CASSEGQANTGELFF. The CDR3 coding sequence is TGCGCCAGCAGCGAGGGACAGGCGAACACCGGGGAGCTGTTTTTT.

V and J are TRBV28 and TRBJ1-5; possible D gene TRBD1, 6 bases. The V gene lost 5 bases and the J gene lost 12 bases, with 17 bases spanning the gap. The CDR3 length is 13 residues. Germline V gene sequence: CDR1 MDHEN, CDR2 SYDVKM. The CDR3 nucleotides are TGTGCCAGCAGTAAGGATCGACAGGAAAACCAGCATTTT. This sequence encodes CASSKDRQENQHF.

This clonotype has only a few counts. This chain joins TRBV11-2 and TRBJ1-4; no clear D gene. The CDR3 spans 13 residues. V was cut by 1 base and J by 6 bases, with 6 bases left in between. CDR1 SGHAT and CDR2 FQNNGV come from the germline V gene. The CDR3 here is CASSLVRDEKLFF. CDR3 DNA sequence: TGTGCCAGCAGCTTAGTACGGGATGAAAAACTGTTTTTT.

The sample holds many counts of this clonotype. The rearrangement joins TRBV7-2 to TRBJ2-7; 8 nucleotides agree with TRBD2. CDR1 and CDR2 from the germline V gene are SGHTA and FQGNSA. V was pared by 5 bases and J by 2 bases, with 5 bases of the junction left unmatched. The CDR3 runs 14 residues. The CDR3: CASSPSGSAYEQYF. CDR3 sequence (DNA): TGTGCCAGCAGCCCTAGCGGGTCCGCCTACGAGCAGTACTTC.

The V call is TRBV20-1, the J call TRBJ2-7, with D tentatively TRBD1 (5 bases). V shed 6 bases and J shed 5 bases, with 17 bases lying between them. Germline V gene data show CDR1 as DFQATT and CDR2 as SNEGSKA (reference sequence). This CDR3 is 13 amino acids long. The CDR3 reads CSAARQTRDEQYF. The CDR3 coding sequence is TGCAGTGCAGCGAGACAGACCCGCGACGAGCAGTACTTC.